Detailed here is one T cell receptor beta chain. In its sample, this clonotype was seen a few times. Its antigen target is currently unknown. No base-level quality is on record; no much larger clone is a single base apart. These data come from a study of glioma-infiltrating T cells (dated by TCRdb to the mid-2010s). Study-level background: TCR alpha- and beta-chain repertoires were sequenced from glioma tissue, non-neoplastic brain tissue and matched peripheral blood mononuclear cells. To measure how far tissue and blood T-cell populations diverged, each tissue-infiltrating repertoire was compared against the peripheral blood repertoire of the same patient. Three low-grade glioma patients, several primary glioblastoma patients, and three non-glioma patients who contributed non-neoplastic brain tissue made up the paired cohort. The research as a whole found: Very few CDR3 sequences were found to be shared between tissue and blood, and this scarcity was attributed to high CDR3 diversity and limited sampling. Group comparisons rested on small numbers: three non-neoplastic, three low-grade glioma and fewer than ten glioblastoma patients. VJ-independent divergence between tissue and blood was found to be below expectation in non-neoplastic patients but above expectation in all gliomas, particularly low-grade gliomas.

TCR alpha and beta CDR3 regions were amplified with the iRepertoire nested amplicon-rescue multiplex PCR (arm-PCR) platform from RNA. The input for one-step reverse transcription and amplification was roughly 95-450 ng of either tissue mRNA or PBMC total RNA. Following bead purification, Illumina adapters were added by a secondary multiplex PCR, and the libraries were gel-purified between 200 and 400 bp. Libraries carried internal 6-nucleotide barcodes used for demultiplexing. Sequencing of the libraries was done on an Illumina MiSeq using 2x220 or 2x250 nucleotide paired-end reads. Per the authors' processing: Paired reads were merged using FLASH 1.2.11 and aligned with BWA-MEM to the GRCh37 human genome, and TRA and TRB reads were then extracted. For V and J assignment, an IMGT-derived reference of cassette sequences and CDR3 motifs that included pseudogenes was used. Three-frame translation of reads was performed, and productive CDR3s were defined as those with a C...FGXG motif and no stop codons. A clonotype was defined as a unique combination of a V-J cassette pair and a CDR3 amino acid sequence. Filtering of reads was based on Hamming distance, with the threshold set by the sequence error rate of each sample in mapped regions. The raw public reads went through TCRdb reprocessing: fastp at Q25, MiXCR clone calling, in-frame beta chains kept. Rows are combined by CDR3 protein, so each entry shows the most common genes and DNA. These V and J calls are TCRdb output, not the study's own analysis. The table for this sample lists around 150,000 distinct CDR3 sequences; about two fifths of them were counted only once. The ten largest clones take up roughly 20% of the sample.

From the cysteine through the phenylalanine, the CDR3 covers 14 amino acids. Kept here is only the CDR3 DNA, which spans 42 bases and is read in frame from base 1. Per the germline V gene (reference sequence), MNHNY is the CDR1 and SVGAGI is the CDR2. Unmatched junction bases come to 6, with V trimmed by 2 bases and J by 7 bases. The sequence was obtained from a human donor with low-grade glioma or glioblastoma, undergoing nonglioma brain surgery, or in good health (not recorded which). Material: glioma tissue, nonneoplastic brain tissue, or PBMCs (not recorded which). The rearranged segments are TRBV6-6 and TRBJ1-2; TRBD1 agrees with 8 junctional bases. The DNA reads TGTGCCAGCAGTTACGGAAGTCAGGGGGCTGGCTACACCTTC. Translated, this gives CASSYGSQGAGYTF.